Following are 17 T cell receptor beta chains from one sample sequenced in a study of blood T cell repertoires in COVID-19. The repertoire was sequenced with immunoSEQ multiplex PCR; TCRdb's copy has only in-frame clones and lacks some. The data contain tens of thousands of clones, 80% to 85% of them singletons. Sequenced material: peripheral blood. The origin of the receptors is a man aged 80 or over with COVID-19, enrolled during active disease.

The chain employs TRBV25-1 and TRBJ2-1; 8 bases align to TRBD2. The CDR3 spans 12 residues. J gave up 4 bases and V 9 bases, and 2 bases lay outside the gene matches. The V gene's germline CDR1 is MGHDK and CDR2 SYGVNS. The CDR3 DNA reads as TGTGCCAGTTCGGGGGGGTACAATGAGCAGTTCTTC. It specifies CASSGGYNEQFF.

The chain joins TRBV21-1 to TRBJ1-4; no DNA check was done on the table's D call, TRBD1. TRBV21-1 has pseudogene status. The CDR3 is made up of 13 amino acids. Here the CDR3 reads CASSKAGNEKLFF. CDR3 sequence (DNA): TGTGCCAGCAGCAAGGCAGGGAACGAAAAACTGTTTTTT.

V gene TRBV7-2 combines with J gene TRBJ1-4; 9 bases agree with TRBD1. The J segment lost 8 bases and the V segment lost 1 base, leaving 8 bases of the junction unmatched. The germline V gene encodes CDR1 SGHTA and CDR2 FQGNSA. The CDR3 runs to 16 residues. Here the CDR3 DNA reads TGTGCCAGCAGCTTAGGAGGGACAGGGTTAAGGGAAAAACTGTTTTTT. Translated: CASSLGGTGLREKLFF.

This clone was seen a few times. The genes are TRBV10-3 and TRBJ2-5; 11 bases match TRBD2. CDR1 is ENHRY and CDR2 is SYGVKD in the germline V gene. This CDR3 is 15 amino acids long. The junction had 1 base not matched to a gene; V was cut back by 3 bases and J by 1 base. CDR3 nucleotides: TGTGCCATCAGTGACCTAGCGGGGGGCCAAGAGACCCAGTACTTC. This sequence encodes CAISDLAGGQETQYF.

The V gene is TRBV28, the J gene TRBJ2-4; tentatively, D is TRBD1 (5 bases). CDR3 length: 15 amino acids. Germline CDR1 is MDHEN and CDR2 is SYDVKM. The ends were cut back, 8 bases at V and 2 bases at J, with 16 bases in the middle. The CDR3 bases are TGTGCCAGCGCCCCCCAAACAGGTTCCAAAAACATTCAGTACTTC. Translated: CASAPQTGSKNIQYF.

V usage is TRBV7-2 and J usage is TRBJ2-3, with 9 bases aligning to TRBD2. With V trimmed by 11 bases and J by 0 bases, 9 bases remained unmatched. This CDR3 comprises 15 residues. From germline, CDR1 is SGHTA and CDR2 FQGNSA. The CDR3 is CACRGTSSSTDTQYF. The CDR3 DNA reads TGTGCCTGCCGGGGGACTAGCTCTAGCACAGATACGCAGTATTTT.

V usage is TRBV5-1 and J usage is TRBJ1-6, with 7 bases aligning to TRBD1. The germline CDR1 and CDR2 sequences are SGHRS and YFSETQ. Trimming took 0 bases from V and 7 from J; bases not matched to a gene: 1. The CDR3 is 14 residues long. CDR3 coding DNA: TGCGCCAGCAGCTTGGCAGGGGGAAATTCACCCCTCCACTTT. Translated: CASSLAGGNSPLHF.

The rearrangement links TRBV10-3 to TRBJ2-7; a possible D gene is TRBD2 (6 bases). The CDR3 is 16 residues long. The germline V gene has CDR1 ENHRY and CDR2 SYGVKD. Deletions cut 5 bases from V and 3 bases from J, with 20 bases between. CDR3 DNA: TGTGCCATCAGTTCAAGGGTGAGGCAGGGAGGCTACGAGCAGTACTTC. Translated: CAISSRVRQGGYEQYF.

This clone was observed a handful of times. The rearrangement links TRBV30 to TRBJ1-5; 9 bases fit TRBD1. After removal of 3 bases from V and 0 bases from J, the junction contained 9 bases not matched to a gene. The CDR3 length is 17 residues. The germline gives CDR1 GTSNPN, CDR2 SVGIG (reference sequence). The CDR3 loop is CAWSATGTGLSNQPQHF. The CDR3 DNA reads as TGTGCCTGGAGCGCGACCGGGACAGGGCTTAGCAATCAGCCCCAGCATTTT. Looking up the rest from reference TRBV30 and TRBJ1-5 gives the full variable domain: SQTIHQWPATLVQPVGSPLSLECTVEGTSNPNLYWYRQAAGRGLQLLFYSVGIGQISSEVPQNLSASRPQDRQFILSSKKLLLSDSGFYLCAWSATGTGLSNQPQHFGDGTRLSIL.

This rearrangement joins TRBV21-1 to TRBJ1-2. TRBV21-1 is a recognized pseudogene. This CDR3 contains 13 residues. The CDR3 reads CASSSRVPYGYTF. CDR3 DNA: TGTGCCAGCAGCTCCCGTGTCCCCTATGGCTACACCTTC.

This clone was detected only a few times. This chain connects TRBV28 to TRBJ1-1, with a weak D call TRBD1 (6 bases). Trimming left V 5 bases short and J 3 bases short, with 13 bases between. CDR1 is MDHEN, CDR2 SYDVKM, per germline. The CDR3 runs 14 residues. CDR3 bases: TGTGCCAGCAGTCCCCGTACAGGGTACACTGAAGCTTTCTTT. Amino acid sequence: CASSPRTGYTEAFF. Full variable domain (outside the CDR3, taken from reference TRBV28 and TRBJ1-1): DVKVTQSSRYLVKRTGEKVFLECVQDMDHENMFWYRQDPGLGLRLIYFSYDVKMKEKGDIPEGYSVSREKKERFSLILESASTNQTSMYLCASSPRTGYTEAFFGQGTRLTVV.

This clone has a single count. The CDR3 reads CASSKRLAGYNEQFF. CDR3 bases: TGTGCCAGCAGCAAGAGACTAGCGGGTTACAATGAGCAGTTCTTC. The chain links TRBV14 to TRBJ2-1, with 10 bases matching TRBD2. Germline assignment: CDR1 SGHDN and CDR2 FVKESK. The CDR3 is made up of 15 amino acids. J lost 4 bases, V lost 5 bases, and 5 bases had no gene match.

This clone appeared a single time. This chain joins TRBV6-2 or TRBV6-3 and TRBJ2-7, with 9 bases aligning to TRBD2. The V gene's germline CDR1 is MNHEY and CDR2 SVGEGT. With V trimmed by 0 bases and J by 12 bases, 9 bases remained unmatched. The CDR3 runs to 14 residues. This CDR3 is CASSYSGTSQGRYF. CDR3 DNA sequence: TGTGCCAGCAGTTACTCCGGGACTAGCCAAGGTCGGTACTTC.

The chain recombines TRBV6-5 with TRBJ1-6, with TRBD1 identical over 9 bases. V trimming: 8 bases; J trimming: 6 bases; junction bases outside the gene matches: 5. Germline V gene data show CDR1 as MNHEY and CDR2 as SVGAGI. The CDR3 runs to 14 residues. CDR3 sequence: CASGTGGGNSPLHF. Written as DNA, the CDR3 is TGTGCCAGCGGTACAGGGGGCGGTAATTCACCCCTCCACTTT.

V is TRBV5-1 and J is TRBJ2-3; the match to TRBD1 covers 12 bases. The CDR3 extends over 17 amino acids. J gave up 5 bases and V 4 bases, and 11 bases lay outside the gene matches. CDR1 is SGHRS and CDR2 is YFSETQ in the germline V gene. The CDR3 nucleotides are TGCGCCAGCAGCCTGGGACAGGGGGCTAGAAGGGGAGATACGCAGTATTTT. Its translation is CASSLGQGARRGDTQYF.

For the CDR3, the DNA is TGTGCCAGCAGCTTAAGAGCAGGGGTCGGGGCCAACGTCCTGACTTTC. Its translation: CASSLRAGVGANVLTF. The chain employs TRBV7-2 and TRBJ2-6; a weak D match, TRBD1 (6 bases). Germline CDR1 is SGHTA and CDR2 is FQGNSA. This CDR3 region has 16 residues. The ends were cut back, 2 bases at V and 4 bases at J, with 12 bases in the middle.

This clone has only a few counts. The chain employs TRBV6-5 and TRBJ1-2, with no clear D. Germline V gene data show CDR1 as MNHEY and CDR2 as SVGAGI. Between the trimmed V and J ends, which lost 4 bases and 4 bases, there was a span of 10 bases. There are 13 residues in the CDR3. The CDR3 bases are TGTGCCAGCAGTTCCCTGGGGAGCTATGGCTACACCTTC. Translation: CASSSLGSYGYTF.